This TCR beta chain derives from a study of low-dose radiotherapy and immunotherapy resistance in tumors. The overall study: Intravenous ipilimumab 1 mg/kg every six weeks was given with nivolumab 240 mg every two weeks.

Donors were given nivolumab, ipilimumab, aspirin, low-dose cyclophosphamide and low-dose radiotherapy. There are 14 residues in the CDR3. Trimming cost V 9 bases and J 2 bases; bases outside gene matches: 7. Germline values: CDR1 LNHNV, CDR2 YYDKDF (reference sequence). Alpha and beta chains were covered, as first-strand cDNA relied on TRAV- and TRBV-specific primers. With a constant-region primer and a V-primer adapter, TCRs were subjected to around 18 PCR cycles of amplification. From the reads, TCRdb called clonotypes with MiXCR, one entry per CDR3 protein. The sample lists about 14,000 distinct CDR3 sequences; 45% to 55% were seen once.

The J gene is TRBJ1-5, the V gene TRBV15; 7 bases fit TRBD1. The origin of this receptor is a human donor with advanced metastatic prostate, ovarian, gallbladder or colorectal cancer (not recorded which). This table probably holds off-target reads from a library built for another chain. This CDR3 is CATTAGGGNQPQHF. The CDR3 DNA follows: TGTGCCACAACGGCAGGGGGAGGCAATCAGCCCCAGCATTTT. The entire variable domain, with the rest obtained from reference TRBV15 and TRBJ1-5, is as follows: DAMVIQNPRYQVTQFGKPVTLSCSQTLNHNVMYWYQQKSSQAPKLLFHYYDKDFNNEADTPDNFQSRRPNTSFCFLDIRSPGLGDTAMYLCATTAGGGNQPQHFGDGTRLSIL.